This T cell receptor beta chain was recovered during a study of blood T cell repertoires in COVID-19. Generated by immunoSEQ multiplex PCR, the TCRdb table keeps only in-frame clones and is missing some. The top ten hold 3% to 4% of the sample, which has fewer than 450,000 clones, under 95% seen once. V shed 2 bases and J 0 bases; nucleotides not matched to a gene: 7. The CDR3 spans 17 residues. Germline-derived CDR1 and CDR2 are LNHDA and SQIVND (reference sequence). This clone was found once. The clonotype comes from a woman younger than 30 who had recovered from COVID-19. The sequencing input was peripheral blood. The chain combines TRBV19 with TRBJ2-3, with 8 bases that match TRBD2. The CDR3 protein is CASSIRPLADSTDTQYF. CDR3 nucleotides: TGTGCCAGTAGTATACGCCCACTAGCGGACAGCACAGATACGCAGTATTTT.